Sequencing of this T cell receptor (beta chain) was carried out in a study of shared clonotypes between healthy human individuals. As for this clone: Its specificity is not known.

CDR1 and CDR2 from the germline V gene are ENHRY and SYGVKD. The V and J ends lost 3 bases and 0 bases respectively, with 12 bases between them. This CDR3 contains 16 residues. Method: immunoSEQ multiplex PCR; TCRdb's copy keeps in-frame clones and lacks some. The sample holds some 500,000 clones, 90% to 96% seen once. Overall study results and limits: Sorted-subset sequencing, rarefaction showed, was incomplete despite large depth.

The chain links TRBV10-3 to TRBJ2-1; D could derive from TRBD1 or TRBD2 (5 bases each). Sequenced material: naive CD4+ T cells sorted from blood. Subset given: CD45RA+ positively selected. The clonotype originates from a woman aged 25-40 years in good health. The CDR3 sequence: CAISEAGASSYNEQFF. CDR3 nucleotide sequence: TGTGCCATCAGTGAAGCCGGGGCCAGCTCCTACAATGAGCAGTTCTTC.